The clone carrying this TCR beta chain was seen only a few times. Its antigen is as yet unknown. The data were obtained in a study of T cells in Graves' hyperthyroidism and ophthalmopathy. The J segment lost 0 bases and the V segment lost 5 bases, leaving 5 bases of the junction unmatched. The CDR3 covers 15 residues. Amplification of TCR beta CDR3 regions used RNA as the template. First-round RT-PCR targeting the TCR CDR3 was performed with the HTBI primer set. TCRdb fed the multiplex PCR reads into MiXCR, producing one record per CDR3 protein. The table shows 490,000 or so distinct CDR3 sequences, with around a fifth occurring only once. The study, taken as a whole, reports: Most expanded thyroid clonotypes above 0.001 also appeared in blood.

Clinical Activity Scores of at least 3, NOSPECS grades of at least 4 and durations under 3 months characterized ophthalmopathy patients. PBMCs came from 8.5 to 10 ml fresh peripheral blood. The sample taken for sequencing was blood. The sequence was obtained from a woman in her 70s with Graves' ophthalmopathy. The genes are TRBV12-3 or TRBV12-4 and TRBJ2-7; 9 bases agree with TRBD2. The CDR3 DNA sequence: TGTGCCAGCAGTAGGACTAGCGCTAGCTCCTACGAGCAGTACTTC. Translation gives CASSRTSASSYEQYF.